This T cell receptor (beta chain) was found in a study of CD8 T cells in Susac syndrome. The CDR3 loop spans 13 amino acids. Germline V gene data show CDR1 as MDHEN and CDR2 as SYDVKM. V lost 7 bases, J lost 4 bases, and 10 bases lay in between. Random hexamers were used to reverse transcribe an amount of roughly 0.5 to 1 ug RNA. The TCR beta CDR3 was amplified by immunoSEQ multiplex PCR across 54 Vbeta, 13 Jbeta. A single record per CDR3 protein comes from TCRdb applying MiXCR to the immunoSEQ multiplex PCR reads. The sample includes some 260,000 distinct CDR3 sequences, just under 95% of them seen just once. The study's findings and limits: Regarding the TCR sequencing and HLA analysis, the study admitted that a relatively small number of individuals were involved.

The sequenced target, TCR beta, came from blood CD8+ and CD4+ T cells. The multiple sclerosis controls, all treatment-naive patients, had relapsing-remitting disease that was stable or active. Concerning this clonotype: Its antigen is unknown.

The source is a human donor with multiple sclerosis. This chain uses TRBV28 with TRBJ2-2; D remains unclear. Sequencing input: CD4+ T cells from PBMCs. CDR3 region: CASKVLGTGELFF. The CDR3, as DNA: TGTGCCAGCAAAGTCCTCGGCACCGGGGAGCTGTTTTTT.